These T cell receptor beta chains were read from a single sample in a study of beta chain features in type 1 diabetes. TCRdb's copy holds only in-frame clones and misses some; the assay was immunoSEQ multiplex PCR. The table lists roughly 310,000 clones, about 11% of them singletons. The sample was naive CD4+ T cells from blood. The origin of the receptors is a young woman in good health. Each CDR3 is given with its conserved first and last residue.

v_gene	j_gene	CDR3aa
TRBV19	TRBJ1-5	CASSWDSDQPQHF
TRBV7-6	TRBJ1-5	CASSFGEDDQPQHF
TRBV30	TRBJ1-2	CASNRDSNYGYTF
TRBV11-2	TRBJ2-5	CASSLAASGTQETQYF
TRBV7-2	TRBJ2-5	CASSVQETQYF
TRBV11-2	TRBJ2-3	CASSRGTTSTDTQYF
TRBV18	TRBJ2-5	CASSRDTQGASETQYF
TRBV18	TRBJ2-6	CASSEQGAGANVLTF
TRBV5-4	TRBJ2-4	CASSLASSLDAVKNIQYF
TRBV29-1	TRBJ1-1	CSVGTGPGYTEAFF
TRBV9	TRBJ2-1	CASSVDRGSNNEQFF
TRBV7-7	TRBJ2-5	CASSHPGQGQETQYF
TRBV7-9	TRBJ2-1	CASSSYFGREGGNEQFF
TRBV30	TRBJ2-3	CAWSSGSGSDTQYF
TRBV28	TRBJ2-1	CASRPSGSPINEQFF
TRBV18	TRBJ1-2	CASSPPGLYGYTF
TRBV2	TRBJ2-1	CASTNRGSYNEQFF
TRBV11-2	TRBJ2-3	CASSLRLAGGGTDTQYF
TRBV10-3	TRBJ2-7	CAISESTGGDYEQYF
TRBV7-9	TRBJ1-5	CASSLGADHQPQHF
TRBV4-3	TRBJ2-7	CASSQEETSGSASSYEQYF
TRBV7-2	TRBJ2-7	CASGLAGGYEQYF
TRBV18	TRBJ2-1	CASSPSPGGNNEQFF
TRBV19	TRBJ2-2	CASSPLEGVDGTGELFF
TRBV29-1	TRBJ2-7	CSVFWAVGRYEQYF
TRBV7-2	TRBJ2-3	CASSLSRATDTQYF